The next 19 T cell receptor beta chains were all read from a single sample in a study of blood T cells in healthy people across ages. Primers used in a second PCR of about 7 to 12 cycles were a sample-barcoded 5' primer and a J-beta primer mix. TCRdb re-called the 5' RACE reads through MiXCR, storing one row per CDR3 protein. Among 710,000 or so distinct CDR3 sequences listed, roughly 20% were seen once. Material: blood. All receptors come from a man in his 70s in good health.

This chain connects TRBV7-3 to TRBJ2-1; 11 bases agree with TRBD2. The CDR3 is 15 amino acids. The ends lost 4 bases at V and 5 bases at J; junction bases unmatched: 4. Germline V gene lookup returns CDR1 SGHTA and CDR2 FQGTGA. The CDR3 region is CASSSSGRFHNEQFF. CDR3 DNA: TGTGCCAGCAGCTCTAGCGGGAGGTTCCACAATGAGCAGTTCTTC.

This clonotype was detected only a few times. This chain joins TRBV12-3 or TRBV12-4 and TRBJ2-1; D may be TRBD1 or TRBD2 (5 bases each). The better agreement between TRBJ2-5 and the DNA end casts doubt on the J call. The CDR3 covers 14 residues. The CDR3 region is CASSLRGLPGTQYF. CDR3 coding DNA: TGTGCCAGCAGTTTACGGGGCCTACCCGGCACCCAGTACTTC.

CDR3 DNA sequence: TGTGCCAGCAGCTTTCGTTTAGGCGGGGAAAACACCGGGGAGCTGTTTTTT. It codes for CASSFRLGGENTGELFF. This sequence joins TRBV7-3 and TRBJ2-2; TRBD2 might be the D (6 bases). The CDR3 length is 17 residues. CDR1 is SGHTA, CDR2 FQGTGA, per germline. V lost 3 bases, J lost 2 bases, and 16 bases lay in between.

This clonotype appeared a few times. V and J are TRBV28 and TRBJ1-2; 10 positions match TRBD1. CDR1 is MDHEN and CDR2 is SYDVKM in the germline V gene. The trim removed 7 bases at V and 4 bases at J, leaving 12 bases unmatched. The CDR3 sequence is 16 residues long. The CDR3 DNA follows: TGTGCCAGCACCCCCCTGGGGACAGGGGTGGTCTATGGCTACACCTTC. Protein product: CASTPLGTGVVYGYTF.

The chain carries TRBV12-3 or TRBV12-4 and TRBJ2-2; no clear D. V was shortened by 3 bases and J by 6 bases, with 11 bases between the two germline ends. The CDR3 contains 14 residues. The CDR3 sequence: CASSFGERSGELFF. In DNA, the CDR3 is TGTGCCAGCAGTTTTGGTGAGAGGTCCGGGGAGCTGTTTTTT.

This clonotype was found a few times. A much larger clone lies one base from this, so it may be a read error. The rearrangement links TRBV7-2 to TRBJ2-5; D is uncertain. Germline V gene lookup returns CDR1 SGHTA and CDR2 FQGNSA. The CDR3 is made up of 15 amino acids. The CDR3 sequence is CASSLEFSARTEQLF. As DNA, the CDR3 is TGTGCCAGCAGCTTAGAATTCTCTGCCCGGACGGAGCAGCTCTTC.

This clonotype was observed a handful of times. The rearrangement joins TRBV6-2 or TRBV6-3 to TRBJ1-5, with 9 bases aligning to TRBD1. Per the germline V gene, CDR1 is MNHEY and CDR2 is SVGEGT. The CDR3 totals 15 residues. With 5 bases clipped from V and 1 base from J, the junction kept 3 bases outside the gene matches. CDR3 region: CASSHGTGSNQPQHF. As DNA, the CDR3 is TGTGCCAGCAGTCACGGGACAGGGAGCAATCAGCCCCAGCATTTT.

The chain links TRBV20-1 to TRBJ2-5; D ambiguous. The J call may be incorrect, as the DNA end agrees better with TRBJ2-7. This CDR3 region has 13 residues. Germline lookup yields CDR1 DFQATT and CDR2 SNEGSKA (reference sequence). The CDR3 is CSARGVSGYEQYV. The CDR3 DNA is TGCAGTGCTAGAGGGGTTAGTGGGTACGAGCAGTACGTC.

V and J are TRBV5-6 and TRBJ1-2; 9 bases align to TRBD1. With V trimmed by 6 bases and J by 2 bases, 5 bases remained unmatched. This CDR3 has 14 amino acids. Germline CDR1 reads SGHDT; CDR2 reads YYEEEE. This CDR3 is CASIPDRGNYGYTF. The CDR3 DNA is TGTGCCAGCATCCCGGACAGGGGAAACTATGGCTACACCTTC.

This clonotype was counted between two and nine times. V and J are TRBV5-1 and TRBJ1-2; D is possibly TRBD1 (5 bases). This CDR3 has 14 amino acids. V lost 0 bases, J lost 2 bases, and 8 bases lay in between. Germline CDR1 SGHRS, CDR2 YFSETQ. The DNA for the CDR3 is TGCGCCAGCAGCTTGGACGCAGGGAACTATGGCTACACCTTC. It specifies CASSLDAGNYGYTF.

This clonotype turned up a few times. The chain uses TRBV12-3 or TRBV12-4 and TRBJ2-3, with D maybe TRBD1 (6 bases). V was cut by 5 bases and J by 0 bases, with 24 bases left in between. The CDR3 extends over 19 amino acids. In DNA, the CDR3 is TGTGCCAGCAGTCGGTACAGGGTGGTCCAGCGGCATAGCACAGATACGCAGTATTTT. This codes for CASSRYRVVQRHSTDTQYF.

This chain links TRBV5-1 with TRBJ2-3; D might be TRBD2 (6 bases). The germline V gene encodes CDR1 SGHRS and CDR2 YFSETQ. Trimming left V 0 bases short and J 6 bases short, with 14 bases between. This CDR3 is built from 15 residues. Written as DNA, the CDR3 is TGCGCCAGCAGCTTGGAACCGGGACTGCCCGATACGCAGTATTTT. This encodes CASSLEPGLPDTQYF.

The table lists this clonotype with many counts. The chain employs TRBV6-6 and TRBJ2-7; 8 bases are a match to TRBD2. The V gene's germline CDR1 is MNHNY and CDR2 SVGAGI (reference sequence). The CDR3 sequence is 17 residues long. Losses at the gene ends were 6 bases for V and 1 base for J; bases not matched to a gene: 14. CDR3 amino acids: CASSPQGAGVASYEQYV. The CDR3 DNA is TGTGCCAGCAGCCCCCAGGGAGCGGGAGTAGCATCCTACGAGCAGTACGTC.

This clonotype came up a few times. V usage is TRBV7-8 and J usage is TRBJ2-5; the D gene is possibly TRBD2 (5 bases). Trimming removed 5 bases at V and 5 bases at J, with 12 bases between. CDR1 SGHVS and CDR2 FQNEAQ come from the germline V gene. The CDR3 runs 13 residues. The CDR3 DNA follows: TGTGCCAGCAGCCTCCGGCCGGGGGAGACCCAGTACTTC. This codes for CASSLRPGETQYF.

Written as DNA, the CDR3 is TGTGCCAGCAGCCAAAGGGCAGATACGCAGTATTTT. It yields the protein CASSQRADTQYF. The V and J genes are TRBV14 and TRBJ2-3; D is unclear. Germline CDR1 is SGHDN and CDR2 is FVKESK. There are 12 residues in the CDR3. V lost 2 bases to trimming and J lost 4 bases, with 4 bases between them.

The V and J genes are TRBV5-1 and TRBJ1-1, with D tentatively TRBD1 (5 bases). Germline CDR1 reads SGHRS; CDR2 reads YFSETQ. V was trimmed by 0 bases and J by 2 bases, leaving 11 bases between them. This CDR3 is 15 amino acids long. The CDR3 sequence: CASSLGGSINTEAFF. The DNA of the CDR3 is TGCGCCAGCAGCTTGGGGGGCAGTATAAACACTGAAGCTTTCTTT.

Concerning this clonotype: Relative to the germline gene, one junction end is altered; a read error may explain this. The chain carries TRBV2 and TRBJ2-7; the match to TRBD2 covers 11 bases. Germline V gene sequence: CDR1 SNHLY, CDR2 FYNNEI. CDR3 length equals 14 residues. For the CDR3, the DNA is TGTGCCAGCAGAGAAGGGACTAGCGGTTACGAGCAGTACTTC. Protein: CASREGTSGYEQYF.

This clonotype was seen a few times. The chain recombines TRBV29-1 with TRBJ1-1; no definite D call. Germline-derived CDR1 and CDR2 are SQVTM and ANQGSEA. With 5 bases removed from V and 4 bases from J, the gap between germline ends came to 8 bases. The CDR3 has 11 residues. In DNA, the CDR3 is TGCAGCGTTCTGGGAGTCACTGAAGCTTTCTTT. Its protein is CSVLGVTEAFF.

This chain connects TRBV5-1 to TRBJ2-3; tentatively, D is TRBD1 or TRBD2 (5 bases each). V was trimmed by 2 bases and J by 4 bases, leaving 11 bases between them. The length of the CDR3 is 14 residues. The germline CDR1 and CDR2 sequences are SGHRS and YFSETQ. This CDR3 is CASSLFGASDTQYF. The DNA of the CDR3 is TGCGCCAGCAGCTTATTCGGGGCCTCAGATACGCAGTATTTT.